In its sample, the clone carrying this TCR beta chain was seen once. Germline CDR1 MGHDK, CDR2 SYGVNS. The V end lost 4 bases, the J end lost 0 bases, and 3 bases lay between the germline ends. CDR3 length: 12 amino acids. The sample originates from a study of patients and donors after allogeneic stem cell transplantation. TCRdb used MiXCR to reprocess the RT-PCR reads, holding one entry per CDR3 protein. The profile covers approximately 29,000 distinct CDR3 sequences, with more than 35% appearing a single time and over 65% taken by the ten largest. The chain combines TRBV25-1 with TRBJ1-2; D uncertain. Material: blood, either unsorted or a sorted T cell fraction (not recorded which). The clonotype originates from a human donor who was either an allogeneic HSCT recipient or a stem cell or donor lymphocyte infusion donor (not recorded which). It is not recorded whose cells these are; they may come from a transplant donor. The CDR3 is CASSAANYGYTF. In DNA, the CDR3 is TGTGCCAGCAGTGCTGCTAACTATGGCTACACCTTC.